This TCR beta chain comes out of a study of blood T cell repertoires in COVID-19. About the research overall: Collection of acute and convalescent COVID-19 samples took place in the United States, Italy and Spain.

Looked up from germline, CDR1 is MNHEY and CDR2 is SMNVEV (reference sequence). This CDR3 has 16 residues. The V gene lost 5 bases and the J gene lost 5 bases, with 19 bases spanning the gap. In the original processing: From reference gene primer amplification, estimates of nucleated cell counts were derived. The assay was immunoSEQ multiplex PCR, and TCRdb's table has in-frame clones only and misses some. That table supplies the V and J calls and clone size; D and trimming were determined from the DNA. The repertoire has under 300,000 clones, about nine tenths of them found once; the top ten carry 0.85% to 0.95%.

The chain uses TRBV27 and TRBJ2-1; tentatively, D is TRBD2 (5 bases). Sequencing was done on a sample of peripheral blood. This receptor was taken from a woman aged 40 to 50 who had recovered from COVID-19. The CDR3 region has the DNA TGTGCCAGCAGTCCCGGGTTTTTGCTAGCCAACAATGAGCAGTTCTTC. Its protein is CASSPGFLLANNEQFF.